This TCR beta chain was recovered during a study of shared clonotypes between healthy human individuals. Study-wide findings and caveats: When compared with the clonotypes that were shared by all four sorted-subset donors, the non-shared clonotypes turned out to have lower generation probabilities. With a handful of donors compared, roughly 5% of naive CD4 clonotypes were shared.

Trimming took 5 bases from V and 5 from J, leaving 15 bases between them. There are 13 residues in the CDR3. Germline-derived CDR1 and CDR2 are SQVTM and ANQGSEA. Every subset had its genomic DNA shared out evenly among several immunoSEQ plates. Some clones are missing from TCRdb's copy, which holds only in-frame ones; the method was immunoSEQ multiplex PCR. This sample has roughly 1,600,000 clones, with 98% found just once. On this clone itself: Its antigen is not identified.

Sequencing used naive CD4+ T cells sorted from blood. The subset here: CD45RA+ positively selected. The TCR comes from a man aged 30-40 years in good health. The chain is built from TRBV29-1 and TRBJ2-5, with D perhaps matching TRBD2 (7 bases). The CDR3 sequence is CSVRAGGQETQYF. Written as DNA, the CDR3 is TGCAGCGTTCGGGCCGGGGGGCAGGAGACCCAGTACTTC.